Sequencing of this TCR beta chain was carried out in a study of T-cell memory formation after mild COVID-19. Study-wide findings and caveats: Largely, contracting CD4+ clones fell within CM and EM, and contracting CD8+ clones within EMRA.

Germline CDR1 is ENHRY and CDR2 is SYGVKD. V was clipped by 3 bases and J by 1 base, with 13 bases between them. The CDR3 runs to 15 residues. For this clonotype: Its antigen is as yet unknown.

TCRdb reprocessed the 5' RACE reads with MiXCR, giving one entry per CDR3 protein. The data hold tens of thousands of distinct CDR3 sequences, with about 15% observed a single time. The chain is built from TRBV10-3 and TRBJ2-7; TRBD2 might be the D (5 bases). The sequenced sample consisted of PBMCs or a T cell subset sorted from them (not recorded which). This sequence was found in an adult woman who had mild COVID-19 (a few samples of this study predate the infection). Cell type and time point are not known. CDR3 sequence (DNA): TGTGCCATCAGTGATATAGGCGGGTTTTCCTACGAGCAGTACTTC. Its translation is CAISDIGGFSYEQYF.